Sequencing of this TCR beta chain was carried out in a study of blood T cell repertoires in COVID-19. Study context: Sources were T cells, B-cell-depleted T cells, or PBMCs; the material itself was cDNA or gDNA.

As handled by the study authors: The assay estimated nucleated cells by amplifying reference gene primers. Here immunoSEQ multiplex PCR was the method, and the copy in TCRdb shows in-frame clones only, minus some. For V, J and clone size, that table is used; D and trimming come from the DNA. The data contain about 170,000 clones, 80% to 85% of them singletons. The V gene lost 1 base and the J gene lost 6 bases, with 6 bases spanning the gap. The germline V gene has CDR1 SGHTA and CDR2 FQGNSA. The CDR3 contains 13 residues. Sequences were obtained from peripheral blood. The chain recombines TRBV7-2 with TRBJ2-2; D not resolved. This clonotype was sampled from a man aged 65 to 79 with active or convalescent COVID-19. This CDR3 reads CASSLVAPGELFF. In DNA, the CDR3 is TGTGCCAGCAGCTTAGTAGCACCCGGGGAGCTGTTTTTT. The whole variable domain, remainder taken from reference TRBV7-2 and TRBJ2-2, is GAGVSQSPSNKVTEKGKDVELRCDPISGHTALYWYRQSLGQGLEFLIYFQGNSAPDKSGLPSDRFSAERTGGSVSTLTIQRTQQEDSAVYLCASSLVAPGELFFGEGSRLTVL.